What follows are 9 T cell receptor beta chains derived from one specimen sequenced in a study of post-analysis software for immune sequencing data (dated by TCRdb to the mid-2010s). These receptors have no identified antigens. Summary of the overall study and its limitations: Four to six TRBV segments, including TRBV5-6, TRBV5-1 and TRBV20-1, were significantly more frequent in patients than controls.

To prepare the library, PCR was applied. Instrument used: Illumina HiSeq 2500. To reduce PCR and sequencing biases, unique molecular identifiers were incorporated into the TCR beta cDNA libraries. TCRdb reprocessing: public reads trimmed at Q25 with fastp, clones called with MiXCR, in-frame beta chains kept. Rows with one shared CDR3 protein collapse into an entry with the most common genes and DNA. The table for this sample lists about 760,000 distinct CDR3 sequences; roughly 30% of them were counted only once. The biggest ten clones account for around 0.55% of the sample. Sequenced material: blood. The receptor set was obtained from a girl aged 5 to 17 with multiple sclerosis.

This clonotype was seen a few times. The chain is built from TRBV20-1 and TRBJ2-1; 13 bases are shared with TRBD2. V lost 8 bases to trimming and J lost 9 bases; unmatched junction nucleotides: 7. Looked up from germline, CDR1 is DFQATT and CDR2 is SNEGSKA (reference sequence). This CDR3 has 13 residues. CDR3 sequence: CSPGLAGVVEQFF. The CDR3 DNA reads TGCAGTCCCGGACTAGCGGGAGTCGTTGAGCAGTTCTTC.

The chain has TRBV5-1 and TRBJ1-2; 7 positions agree with TRBD1. The germline V gene has CDR1 SGHRS and CDR2 YFSETQ. This CDR3 has 15 amino acids. Germline trimming cut 5 bases from V and 8 bases from J; bases unmatched to any gene: 15. CDR3 in amino acids: CASRINLQGGEGYTF. The CDR3 DNA reads TGCGCCAGCAGAATCAATCTCCAGGGGGGGGAAGGCTACACCTTC. Using reference TRBV5-1 and TRBJ1-2 for the parts outside the CDR3, the full variable domain is KAGVTQTPRYLIKTRGQQVTLSCSPISGHRSVSWYQQTPGQGLQFLFEYFSETQRNKGNFPGRFSGRQFSNSRSEMNVSTLELGDSALYLCASRINLQGGEGYTFGSGTRLTVV.

For this clonotype: This could be a read error, since a much larger clone is one nucleotide away. The V gene is TRBV6-4, the J gene TRBJ2-1; D gene unclear. The CDR3 loop spans 15 amino acids. Germline CDR1 reads MRHNA; CDR2 reads SNTAGT. The V end lost 4 bases, the J end lost 0 bases, and 10 bases lay between the germline ends. The chain's CDR3 is CASSVDVSSYNEQFF. CDR3 coding DNA: TGTGCCAGCAGTGTTGACGTTAGCTCCTACAATGAGCAGTTCTTC.

This clonotype was found a few times. The CDR3 loop is CSATRPPGADTQYF. CDR3 coding DNA: TGCAGTGCTACCCGGCCCCCCGGCGCAGATACGCAGTATTTT. The chain employs TRBV20-1 and TRBJ2-3, with D hard to call. Trimming shortened V by 4 bases and J by 4 bases, and 15 bases separated the two germline ends. The germline V gene encodes CDR1 DFQATT and CDR2 SNEGSKA (reference sequence). The CDR3 consists of 14 residues.

The chain employs TRBV6-2 or TRBV6-3 and TRBJ2-7, with TRBD2 as a possible D gene (6 bases). Trimming pared 8 bases from V and 7 bases from J, leaving 21 bases between. This CDR3 comprises 14 residues. The germline V gene has CDR1 MNHEY and CDR2 SVGEGT. CDR3 nucleotide sequence: TGTGCCAGCGCGTTGGGCGGGGCGATACGGGAGCAGTACTTC. This encodes CASALGGAIREQYF.

The chain carries TRBV29-1 and TRBJ1-1; TRBD1 matches 7 bases. V gave up 7 bases and J gave up 0 bases; unmatched junction bases: 5. This CDR3 region has 13 residues. The germline CDR1 and CDR2 sequences are SQVTM and ANQGSEA. For the CDR3, the DNA is TGCAGCGCTGGACAGGACATGAACACTGAAGCTTTCTTT. Translating gives CSAGQDMNTEAFF. Complete variable domain (other parts from reference TRBV29-1 and TRBJ1-1): SAVISQKPSRDICQRGTSLTIQCQVDSQVTMMFWYRQQPGQSLTLIATANQGSEATYESGFVIDKFPISRPNLTFSTLTVSNMSPEDSSIYLCSAGQDMNTEAFFGQGTRLTVV.

V and J are TRBV27 and TRBJ2-7, with 7 bases that match TRBD1. This CDR3 contains 12 residues. Germline CDR1 MNHEY, CDR2 SMNVEV (reference sequence). V lost 6 bases, J lost 7 bases, and 6 bases stayed unmatched. The CDR3 reads CASRQGGLEQYF. DNA for the CDR3: TGTGCCAGCAGGCAAGGGGGCCTTGAGCAGTACTTC.

This clonotype was found a few times. The chain carries TRBV14 and TRBJ2-7; a possible D gene is TRBD1 (6 bases). The germline gives CDR1 SGHDN, CDR2 FVKESK. The V end lost 3 bases, the J end lost 3 bases, and 12 bases lay between the germline ends. This CDR3 region has 14 residues. The CDR3 reads CASSHVRDNYEQYF. The CDR3 nucleotides are TGTGCCAGCAGCCACGTCCGGGACAACTACGAGCAGTACTTC.

The chain couples TRBV5-1 to TRBJ2-5, with unresolved D. CDR1 is SGHRS and CDR2 is YFSETQ in the germline V gene. The CDR3 runs to 14 residues. The V end lost 6 bases, the J end lost 2 bases, and 14 bases lay between the germline ends. CDR3: CASTSRVGQETQYF. The DNA for the CDR3 is TGCGCCAGCACCAGTAGGGTCGGTCAAGAGACCCAGTACTTC.